This T cell receptor beta chain was recovered during a study of T cell responses to AZD1222 COVID-19 vaccine. Study-level findings and limits: There were repertoire samples only from the period after the peak T cell response.

Sequencing used immunoSEQ multiplex PCR; TCRdb keeps in-frame clones, though not all of them. Here the sample spans 160,000 or so clones, 85% to 95% being singletons. Of note for this clone: Its antigen is unidentified.

This CDR3 has 15 residues. Germline lookup yields CDR1 KGHDR and CDR2 SFDVKD. Trimming left V 8 bases short and J 5 bases short, with 19 bases between. The V gene is TRBV24-1, the J gene TRBJ2-3; D gene ambiguous. This TCR was sampled from an adult in good health. Sample: peripheral blood, taken on day 0 of AZD1222 vaccination. CDR3 amino acids: CATTPSGPVGDTQYF. DNA of the CDR3: TGTGCCACCACTCCCTCAGGCCCGGTGGGAGATACGCAGTATTTT.